This TCR beta chain was sequenced during a study of early T cells in non-severe SARS-CoV-2 infection. Study context: The sequenced material was bulk RNA from unsorted whole blood, and its chains were unpaired. Findings of the study overall: Anti-spike CD8 specificities were favored by VDJdb matching, whose results missed private and CD4 specificities.

Germline values: CDR1 SGHRS, CDR2 YFSETQ. The CDR3 spans 16 residues. V lost 4 bases, J lost 4 bases, and 20 bases lay in between. Unique molecular identifiers (one per individual cDNA molecule) were attached. TCRdb itself ran the 5' RACE reads through MiXCR, one entry per CDR3 protein. The table shows more than 35,000 distinct CDR3 sequences, with roughly 5.9% occurring only once. Many counts were recorded for this clonotype. No antigen is known for it. The TCR was taken from an adult who was a healthcare worker with PCR-confirmed SARS-CoV-2 infection or an uninfected control (not recorded which). Sequenced sample: whole blood. The chain joins TRBV5-1 to TRBJ1-2; no definite D call. CDR3 nucleotides: TGCGCCAGCAGCCCTTCCCCCGGCCTCACCGGCTATGGCTACACCTTC. Protein: CASSPSPGLTGYGYTF.